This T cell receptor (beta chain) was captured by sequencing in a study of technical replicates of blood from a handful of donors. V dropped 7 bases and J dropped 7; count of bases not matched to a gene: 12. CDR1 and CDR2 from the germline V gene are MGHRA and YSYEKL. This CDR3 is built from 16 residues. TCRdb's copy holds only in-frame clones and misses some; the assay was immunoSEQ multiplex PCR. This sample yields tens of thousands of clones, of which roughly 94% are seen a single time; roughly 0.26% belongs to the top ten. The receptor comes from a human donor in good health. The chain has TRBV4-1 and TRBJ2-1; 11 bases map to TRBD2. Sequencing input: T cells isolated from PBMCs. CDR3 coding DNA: TGCGCCAGCACCTTCCATGGGCTAGCGGGAGGAAATGAGCAGTTCTTC. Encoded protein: CASTFHGLAGGNEQFF.